This T cell receptor beta chain was retrieved from a study of monozygotic twins with inflammatory bowel disease. General study findings and limits: Those with IBD had lower TCRbeta diversity (inverse Simpson) than their healthy co-twins did. Reduced clonotype sharing with other individuals was observed in IBD patients relative to healthy twins, especially with disease activity.

Isolation of total RNA was performed on whole blood, with no prior T cell sorting. A word on this clonotype: The antigen remains undetermined.

The CDR3 is 15 amino acids. Germline lookup yields CDR1 SGHDT and CDR2 YYEEEE. Making cDNA involved eight separate reactions per sample. With the 5' RACE reads reprocessed, TCRdb shows one record per CDR3 protein and no DNA. Its clone listing holds 300,000 to 350,000 distinct CDR3 sequences. The chain uses TRBV5-6 and TRBJ2-6. The sequenced material came from blood. This TCR derives from a human donor with ulcerative colitis or Crohn's disease, or a healthy co-twin of an affected twin (not recorded which). The CDR3 here is CASSFRNSGANVLTF.